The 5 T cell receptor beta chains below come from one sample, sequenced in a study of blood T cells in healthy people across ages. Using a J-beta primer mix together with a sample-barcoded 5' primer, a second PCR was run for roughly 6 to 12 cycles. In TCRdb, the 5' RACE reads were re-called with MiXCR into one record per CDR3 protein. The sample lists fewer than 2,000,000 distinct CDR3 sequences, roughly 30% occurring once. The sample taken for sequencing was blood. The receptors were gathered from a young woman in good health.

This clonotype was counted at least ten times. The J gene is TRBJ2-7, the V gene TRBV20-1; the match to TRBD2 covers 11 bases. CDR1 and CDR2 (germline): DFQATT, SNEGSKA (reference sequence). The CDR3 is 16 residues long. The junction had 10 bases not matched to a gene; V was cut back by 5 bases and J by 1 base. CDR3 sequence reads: CSASGLTSGNSYEQYF. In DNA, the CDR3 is TGCAGTGCTTCTGGGCTGACTAGCGGGAATTCCTACGAGCAGTACTTC.

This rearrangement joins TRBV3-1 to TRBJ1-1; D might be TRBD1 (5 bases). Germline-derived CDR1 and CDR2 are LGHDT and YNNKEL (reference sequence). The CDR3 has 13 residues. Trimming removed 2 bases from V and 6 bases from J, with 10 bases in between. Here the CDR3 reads CASSQFGGAEAFF. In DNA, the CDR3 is TGTGCCAGCAGCCAATTCGGAGGGGCTGAAGCTTTCTTT.

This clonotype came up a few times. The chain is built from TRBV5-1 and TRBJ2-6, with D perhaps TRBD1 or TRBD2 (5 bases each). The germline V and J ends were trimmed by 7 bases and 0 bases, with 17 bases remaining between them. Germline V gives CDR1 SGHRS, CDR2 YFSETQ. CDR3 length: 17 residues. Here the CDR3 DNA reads TGCGCCAGCGGCCCGAACGGGGCCAGCTCTGGGGCCAACGTCCTGACTTTC. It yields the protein CASGPNGASSGANVLTF.

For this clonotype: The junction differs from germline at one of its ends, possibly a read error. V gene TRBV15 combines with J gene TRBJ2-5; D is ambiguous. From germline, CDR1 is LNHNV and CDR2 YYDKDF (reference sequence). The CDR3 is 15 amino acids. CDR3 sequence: CATNRDMAGQETQYF. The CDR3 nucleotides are TGTGCCACCAACAGAGATATGGCAGGACAAGAGACCCAGTACTTC.

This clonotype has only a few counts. CDR3 amino acids: CASSPTGGGEQYF. The CDR3 nucleotides are TGTGCCAGCAGTCCGACAGGGGGCGGCGAGCAGTACTTC. V is TRBV12-3 or TRBV12-4 and J is TRBJ2-7; TRBD1 matches 10 bases. The CDR3 loop spans 13 amino acids. With 5 bases clipped from V and 6 bases from J, the junction kept 4 bases outside the gene matches.